One T cell receptor (beta chain) is described in this entry. This record comes from a study of blood T cell repertoires in COVID-19. CDR1 and CDR2 (germline): SGHRS, YFSETQ. This CDR3 has 15 amino acids. Trimming removed 3 bases from V and 4 bases from J; junction bases left unmatched: 6. TCRdb keeps only in-frame clones here, not all; method: immunoSEQ multiplex PCR. The sample shows over 70,000 clones, more than 70% of them seen only once. This receptor was taken from a man aged 70 or older with active or convalescent COVID-19. Input material: peripheral blood. The rearrangement joins TRBV5-1 to TRBJ2-3; 9 bases are shared with TRBD1. The DNA of the CDR3 is TGCGCCAGCAGCTGGGGACAGGGTGGGGCAGATACGCAGTATTTT. As protein: CASSWGQGGADTQYF.